The source of this T cell receptor (beta chain) is a study of blood T cells in healthy people across ages (dated by TCRdb to about 2015). About the investigation overall: In model experiments, template switching captured about one uniquely barcoded TCR beta cDNA molecule for every two T cells. The study measured age-related changes in TCR beta repertoire diversity using deep sequencing normalized with unique cDNA molecular identifiers. The donors were split into four age groups: young (average approximately 16 years), middle-aged (roughly 40), aged (approximately 59) and long-lived (about 82). To avoid experimental bias, donors of different ages were distributed randomly across sequencing lanes. For two donors (one aged 18 to 30 and one aged 80 or older), the study analyzed two additional independent replicas of 1 million unique cDNA reads from the same blood draw.

Donors were approximately 42 systemically healthy Caucasian individuals from Russia aged roughly 6 to 90 years. Around 10 milliliters of peripheral blood were drawn from each donor into EDTA-treated Vacutainer tubes. Ficoll-Paque density-gradient centrifugation was used to isolate PBMCs, with at least 7 million per sample. Trizol reagent was used to extract total RNA from the PBMCs, yielding at least 5 micrograms per sample. Naive CD45RAhigh/CD27high T cell percentages were measured by flow cytometry on a PBMC aliquot from every donor. This clonotype was seen only a few times. The antigen it binds to is not known. No clone much larger than this one lies a single base away; base qualities are absent. Unmatched junction bases come to 10, with V trimmed by 8 bases and J by 7 bases. Reading from cysteine to phenylalanine, the CDR3 counts 15 amino acids. The kept DNA is CDR3 alone, 45 bases in frame from the first base.

Libraries came from 5' RACE. The instrument given in TCRdb is Illumina HiSeq 2500. A second roughly 6 to 11 cycle PCR used a sample-barcoded 5' primer and a J-beta primer mix. A template-switch 5' adaptor carrying 12 random nucleotides introduced a unique molecular identifier onto each TCR beta cDNA molecule. At least 3 million CDR3-containing paired-end reads were obtained from each sample. All of the RNA was converted into first-strand cDNA using the Mint cDNA synthesis kit, with a TRBC-specific oligonucleotide serving as the primer. Following uracil-DNA glycosylase treatment, all cDNA underwent a first 18-cycle PCR with the universal primers M1SS and BC2_uni_R. In the paper's pipeline: For normalization, 1 million high-quality reads, each with a distinct molecular identifier, were randomly selected from each sample. Instead of being binned into consensus sequences, reads with shared molecular identifiers were discarded. CDR3 identification, clonotype clustering and error correction used MiTCR with a Q25 quality threshold and the strictest error-elimination algorithm. A nonparametric unseen species model using Euler transformation provided a lower-bound estimate of total TCR beta diversity. TCRdb's own reprocessing of the public reads used fastp at Q25 and MiXCR and kept productive beta chains. Records with the same CDR3 protein are collapsed into one entry carrying the most frequent genes and DNA. The V and J calls and clone size come from TCRdb's table, not from the authors' own analysis. The sample table records approximately 1.5 million distinct CDR3 sequences; about 45% of these occur just once. 4% of the sample is held by the ten biggest clonotypes.

What the research found in general, with its limitations: As age increased, observed TCR beta diversity per million T cells dropped in a roughly linear way, and a significant reduction was already evident by age about 36. Estimates of total diversity based on one million sequenced T cells were regarded as lower bounds and as underestimates. The CMV infection status of donors was not known, potentially confounding age-related changes in expanded clonotypes. Conclusive comparison of naive and antigen-experienced compartments was prevented by the profiling of bulk unsorted PBMCs. Compared with the aged group, more naive CD4+ T cells, fewer expanded clones and increased TCR diversity were shown by the long-lived group, suggesting age selection. The percentage of naive T cells measured by flow cytometry correlated strongly with observed TCR beta diversity.

Recombination linked TRBV12-3 or TRBV12-4 to TRBJ2-1; 11 bases in the middle match TRBD1. Sequenced material: blood. The origin of this receptor is a young woman in good health. The DNA reads as follows: TGTGCCAGCTCCTTGGGGGACAGGGGGAGGAATGAGCAGTTCTTC. The translation is CASSLGDRGRNEQFF.